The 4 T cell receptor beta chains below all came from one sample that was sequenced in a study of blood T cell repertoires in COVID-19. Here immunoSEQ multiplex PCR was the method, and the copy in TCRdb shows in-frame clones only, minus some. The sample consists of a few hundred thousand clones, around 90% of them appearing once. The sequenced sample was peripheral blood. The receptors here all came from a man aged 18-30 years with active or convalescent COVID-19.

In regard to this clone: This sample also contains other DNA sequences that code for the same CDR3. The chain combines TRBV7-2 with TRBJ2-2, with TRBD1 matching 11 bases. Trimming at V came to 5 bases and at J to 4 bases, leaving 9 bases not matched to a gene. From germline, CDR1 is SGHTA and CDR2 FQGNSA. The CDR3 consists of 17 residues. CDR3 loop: CASSVRPGQGGTGELFF. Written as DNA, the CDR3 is TGTGCCAGCAGCGTACGCCCGGGACAGGGGGGCACCGGGGAGCTGTTTTTT.

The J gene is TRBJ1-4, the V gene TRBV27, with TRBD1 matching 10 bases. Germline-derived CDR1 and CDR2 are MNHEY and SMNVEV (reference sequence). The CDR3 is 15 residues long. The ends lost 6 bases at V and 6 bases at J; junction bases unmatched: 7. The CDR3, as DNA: TGTGCCAGCAGCCGCCGGACAGGGGGTGATGAAAAACTGTTTTTT. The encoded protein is CASSRRTGGDEKLFF.

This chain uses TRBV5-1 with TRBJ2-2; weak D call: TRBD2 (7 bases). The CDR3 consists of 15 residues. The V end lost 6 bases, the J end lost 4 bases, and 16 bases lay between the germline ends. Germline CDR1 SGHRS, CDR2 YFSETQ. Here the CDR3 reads CASTAGALVTGELFF. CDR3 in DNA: TGCGCCAGCACCGCGGGGGCTTTAGTCACCGGGGAGCTGTTTTTT.

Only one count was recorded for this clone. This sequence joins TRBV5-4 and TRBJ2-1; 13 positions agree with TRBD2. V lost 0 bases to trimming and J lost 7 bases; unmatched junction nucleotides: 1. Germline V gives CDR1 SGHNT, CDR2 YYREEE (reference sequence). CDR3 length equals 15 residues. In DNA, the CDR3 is TGTGCCAGCAGCTTGGAGGGACTAGCGGGAAATGAGCAGTTCTTC. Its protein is CASSLEGLAGNEQFF.